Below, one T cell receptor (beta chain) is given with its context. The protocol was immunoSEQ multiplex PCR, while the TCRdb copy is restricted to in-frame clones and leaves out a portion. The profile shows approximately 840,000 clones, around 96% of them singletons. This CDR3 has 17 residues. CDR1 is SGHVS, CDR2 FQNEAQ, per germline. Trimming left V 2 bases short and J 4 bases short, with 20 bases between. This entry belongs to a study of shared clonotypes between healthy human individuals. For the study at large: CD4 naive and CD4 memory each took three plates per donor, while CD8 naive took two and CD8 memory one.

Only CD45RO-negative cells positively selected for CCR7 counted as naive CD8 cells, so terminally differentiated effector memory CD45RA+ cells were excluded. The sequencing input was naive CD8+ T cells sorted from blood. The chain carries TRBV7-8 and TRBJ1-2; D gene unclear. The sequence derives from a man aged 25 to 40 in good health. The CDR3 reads CASSLPGGDRSFYGYTF. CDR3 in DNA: TGTGCCAGCAGCTTACCGGGCGGGGATCGTTCCTTCTATGGCTACACCTTC.